A selection of T cell receptor beta chains follows, all from one sample in a study of T-cell reconstitution after alpha-beta-depleted transplantation in children. Each CDR3 protein is one row after TCRdb ran MiXCR on the PCR reads. In the table there are approximately 290,000 distinct CDR3 sequences, 11% of which are singletons. The sample here was peripheral blood, taken 180 days after TCRalphabeta/CD19-depleted stem cell transplant. The receptors here all came from a male patient between 2 and 9 years old who had a stem cell transplant for chronic granulomatous disease, so the T cells may come from the graft donor. CDR3s include the opening cysteine and the closing phenylalanine or tryptophan. A D gene is named only where the DNA matches it firmly. Clone size is not always given. Where it is, it says once, few, many or a class for expanded clones.

j_gene | d_gene | v_gene | abundance | CDR3aa | CDR3nt
TRBJ2-1 | . | TRBV7-3 | many | CASSYVQPSGASYNEQFF | TGTGCCAGCAGCTACGTTCAACCAAGCGGCGCCTCCTACAATGAGCAGTTCTTC
TRBJ2-1 | TRBD1 | TRBV5-1 | many | CASSAGQGTYNEQFF | TGCGCCAGCAGCGCCGGACAGGGGACCTACAATGAGCAGTTCTTC
TRBJ2-3 | . | TRBV12-3/TRBV12-4 | many | CASSWVSSTDTQYF | TGTGCCAGCAGTTGGGTCAGTTCCACAGATACGCAGTATTTT
TRBJ2-5 | . | TRBV7-2 | many | CASSPTPGRGLGAQYF | TGTGCCAGCAGCCCGACACCAGGCAGGGGCTTAGGGGCCCAGTACTTC
TRBJ1-4 | . | TRBV20-1 | many | CSARVPPREKLFF | TGCAGTGCTAGAGTCCCCCCGCGAGAAAAACTGTTTTTT
TRBJ2-1 | TRBD2 | TRBV7-6 | many | CASSLAGGRADEQFF | TGTGCCAGCAGCTTAGCCGGCGGGAGGGCCGATGAGCAGTTCTTC
TRBJ1-3 | TRBD1 | TRBV19 | . | CASRTLSDRLSGNTIYF | TGTGCCAGTAGAACACTTTCGGACAGGCTCTCTGGAAACACCATATATTTT
TRBJ2-2 | . | TRBV30 | few | CAWMAGGYTGELFF | TGTGCCTGGATGGCAGGGGGGTACACCGGGGAGCTGTTTTTT
TRBJ2-7 | . | TRBV7-2 | many | CASTPRQQPFYEQYF | TGTGCCAGCACCCCGAGACAGCAACCATTCTACGAGCAGTACTTC
TRBJ1-6 | TRBD1 | TRBV5-1 | many | CASRSGQGGVSLHF | TGCGCCAGCAGATCGGGACAGGGTGGGGTGTCTCTCCACTTT
TRBJ2-1 | TRBD2 | TRBV5-1 | . | CASSQIAGALLVQFF | TGCGCCAGCAGCCAAATAGCGGGAGCGCTCCTAGTGCAGTTCTTC
TRBJ2-1 | TRBD2 | TRBV11-1 | . | CASSENWTSQSSYNEQFF | TGTGCCAGCAGCGAAAACTGGACTAGCCAGAGCTCCTACAATGAGCAGTTCTTC
TRBJ2-5 | . | TRBV3-1 | many | CASSQDVSLGPGGETQYF | TGTGCCAGCAGCCAAGATGTCTCACTTGGTCCTGGGGGTGAGACCCAGTACTTC
TRBJ2-2 | . | TRBV4-3 | few | CASSQDRRGFANTGELFF | TGCGCCAGCAGCCAAGATAGGCGCGGATTCGCGAACACCGGGGAGCTGTTTTTT
TRBJ1-1 | . | TRBV15 | many | CATSASGTSLGNTEAFF | TGTGCCACCAGCGCGTCCGGGACATCCTTGGGGAACACTGAAGCTTTCTTT
TRBJ2-3 | . | TRBV20-1 | many | CSARGPGSGTQYF | TGCAGTGCTAGAGGACCCGGTTCCGGTACGCAGTATTTT
TRBJ2-5 | TRBD2 | TRBV5-1 | . | CASSSMTSDLQPETQYF | TGCGCCAGCAGCTCGATGACTAGCGACCTTCAACCAGAGACCCAGTACTTC
TRBJ2-7 | TRBD2 | TRBV28 | many | CASSLPGGEQYF | TGTGCCAGCAGTTTACCGGGGGGGGAGCAGTACTTC
TRBJ2-3 | . | TRBV7-2 | many | CASSPVTDTQYF | TGTGCCAGCTCACCGGTGACAGATACGCAGTATTTT
TRBJ2-7 | . | TRBV20-1 | many | CSARAGYEQYF | TGCAGTGCTAGAGCCGGGTACGAGCAGTACTTC
TRBJ2-7 | . | TRBV23-1 | few | CASSHPRRTLGEQYF | TGCGCCAGCAGTCACCCGAGAAGGACTCTGGGTGAGCAGTACTTC
TRBJ2-2 | . | TRBV9 | many | CASSSTGFTGELFF | TGTGCCAGCAGCTCAACAGGATTCACCGGGGAGCTGTTTTTT
TRBJ2-1 | . | TRBV20-1 | many | CSVPGDGWNEQFF | TGCAGTGTCCCGGGGGACGGGTGGAATGAGCAGTTCTTC
TRBJ1-5 | . | TRBV18 | many | CASSAGMLSNQPQHF | TGTGCCAGCTCAGCGGGGATGCTGAGCAATCAGCCCCAGCATTTT
TRBJ2-1 | . | TRBV29-1 | many | CSVETRTVTVNNEQFF | TGCAGCGTTGAAACCCGGACTGTCACAGTGAACAATGAGCAGTTCTTC
TRBJ2-7 | . | TRBV5-1 | many | CASSFDSYEQYF | TGCGCCAGCAGCTTCGACAGCTACGAGCAGTACTTC
TRBJ2-1 | . | TRBV20-1 | many | CSANNNEQFF | TGCAGTGCCAACAACAATGAGCAGTTCTTC
TRBJ2-7 | . | TRBV28 | . | CASSTHEGRKYF | TGTGCCAGCAGTACCCATGAGGGACGGAAGTACTTC
TRBJ2-7 | TRBD2 | TRBV5-1 | many | CASSWGGGEQYF | TGCGCCAGCAGCTGGGGCGGGGGTGAGCAGTACTTC
TRBJ2-7 | TRBD2 | TRBV5-1 | many | CASSWLGTSAAEQYF | TGCGCCAGCAGCTGGCTCGGGACTAGCGCGGCCGAGCAGTACTTC
TRBJ2-7 | . | TRBV10-3 | many | CAISLAPLREQYF | TGTGCCATCTCTCTCGCCCCGCTGAGAGAGCAGTACTTC
TRBJ2-1 | TRBD2 | TRBV20-1 | many | CSARLSSGGAGEQFF | TGCAGTGCTAGATTGTCTAGCGGGGGGGCCGGTGAGCAGTTCTTC
TRBJ1-1 | TRBD1 | TRBV29-1 | many | CSVEARGRMNTEAFF | TGCAGCGTTGAAGCCAGGGGGCGGATGAACACTGAAGCTTTCTTT
TRBJ2-5 | . | TRBV29-1 | many | CSVEVGAQETQYF | TGCAGCGTTGAGGTAGGGGCCCAAGAGACCCAGTACTTC
TRBJ2-5 | . | TRBV6-2/TRBV6-3 | many | CASSYHGRYGETQYF | TGTGCCAGCAGTTACCACGGTCGGTATGGGGAGACCCAGTACTTC
TRBJ1-5 | . | TRBV10-2 | many | CASTTDIRNQPQHF | TGCGCCAGCACCACGGACATTCGCAATCAGCCCCAGCATTTT
TRBJ2-1 | . | TRBV4-3 | . | CASSQDPSSNEQFF | TGCGCCAGCAGCCAAGATCCTAGCAGCAATGAGCAGTTCTTC
TRBJ2-5 | TRBD2 | TRBV29-1 | many | CSVGTSGGRVETQYF | TGCAGCGTTGGGACTAGCGGGGGCAGGGTGGAGACCCAGTACTTC
TRBJ2-2 | . | TRBV12-3/TRBV12-4 | many | CASSPSGNTGELFF | TGTGCCAGCAGTCCCAGCGGGAACACCGGGGAGCTGTTTTTT
TRBJ2-5 | . | TRBV7-8 | many | CASSPIEGSGQETQYF | TGTGCCAGCAGTCCTATCGAGGGCAGCGGCCAAGAGACCCAGTACTTC
TRBJ2-1 | . | TRBV29-1 | many | CSTLDSVSYNEQFF | TGCAGCACACTGGACAGTGTTTCCTACAATGAGCAGTTCTTC
TRBJ1-4 | . | TRBV20-1 | many | CSARDPQQAGNEKLFF | TGCAGTGCTAGAGATCCCCAGCAGGCGGGTAATGAAAAACTGTTTTTT
TRBJ2-5 | . | TRBV10-3 | many | CAISESNKQWETQYF | TGTGCCATCAGTGAGTCGAATAAACAGTGGGAGACCCAGTACTTC
TRBJ2-7 | . | TRBV7-2 | . | CASSSTGGWRDEQYF | TGTGCCAGCAGCTCGACTGGGGGCTGGCGGGACGAGCAGTACTTC
TRBJ1-6 | . | TRBV12-3/TRBV12-4 | few | CASTNLVTSSYNSPLHF | TGTGCCAGCACCAATTTGGTGACGAGCTCCTATAATTCACCCCTCCACTTT
TRBJ1-1 | TRBD1 | TRBV30 | . | CAWSDGLGQGATEAFF | TGTGCCTGGAGCGACGGTTTGGGACAGGGGGCCACTGAAGCTTTCTTT
TRBJ2-1 | . | TRBV20-1 | many | CSAIRGAQQFF | TGCAGTGCTATAAGGGGAGCTCAGCAGTTCTTC
TRBJ2-7 | TRBD2 | TRBV28 | many | CASSIQTSGGISSYEQYF | TGTGCCAGCAGTATACAGACTAGCGGGGGGATAAGCTCCTACGAGCAGTACTTC
TRBJ2-7 | TRBD1 | TRBV28 | many | CASTGGTVSYEQYF | TGTGCCAGCACAGGGGGCACCGTATCCTACGAGCAGTACTTC
TRBJ2-1 | . | TRBV7-9 | many | CASSLDRFHEQFF | TGTGCCAGCAGCTTAGACAGGTTCCATGAGCAGTTCTTC